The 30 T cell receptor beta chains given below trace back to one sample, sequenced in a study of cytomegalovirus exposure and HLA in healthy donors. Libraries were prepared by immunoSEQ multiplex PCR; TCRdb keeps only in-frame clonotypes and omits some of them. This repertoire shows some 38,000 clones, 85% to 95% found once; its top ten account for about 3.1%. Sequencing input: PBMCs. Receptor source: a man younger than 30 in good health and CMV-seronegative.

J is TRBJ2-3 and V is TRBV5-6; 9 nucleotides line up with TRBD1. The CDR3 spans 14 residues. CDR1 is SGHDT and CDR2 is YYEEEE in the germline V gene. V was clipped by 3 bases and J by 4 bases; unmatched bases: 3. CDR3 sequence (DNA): TGTGCCAGCAGCTGGGACAGGGTGGCAGATACGCAGTATTTT. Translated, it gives CASSWDRVADTQYF.

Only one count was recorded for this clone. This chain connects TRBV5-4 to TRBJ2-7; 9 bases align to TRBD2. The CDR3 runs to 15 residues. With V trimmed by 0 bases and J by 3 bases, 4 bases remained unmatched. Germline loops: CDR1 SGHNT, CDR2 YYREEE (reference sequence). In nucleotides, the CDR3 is TGTGCCAGCAGCTTGGTGGGTAGCGGGGGCTACGAGCAGTACTTC. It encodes CASSLVGSGGYEQYF.

The CDR3 loop reads CASSWGTSYQHRELFF. The CDR3 DNA reads as TGTGCCAGCAGCTGGGGGACTAGCTACCAACACCGGGAGCTGTTTTTT. The chain uses TRBV7-2 and TRBJ2-2; TRBD2 aligns across 9 bases. This CDR3 has 16 residues. The J segment lost 9 bases and the V segment lost 4 bases, leaving 12 bases of the junction unmatched. Germline V gene data show CDR1 as SGHTA and CDR2 as FQGNSA.

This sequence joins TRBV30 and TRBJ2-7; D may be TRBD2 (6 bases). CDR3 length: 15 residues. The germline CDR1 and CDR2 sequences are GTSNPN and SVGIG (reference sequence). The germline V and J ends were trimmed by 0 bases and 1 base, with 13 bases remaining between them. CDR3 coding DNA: TGTGCCTGGAGTGTAAGGGCAGGGAGGTCCTACGAGCAGTACTTC. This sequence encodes CAWSVRAGRSYEQYF.

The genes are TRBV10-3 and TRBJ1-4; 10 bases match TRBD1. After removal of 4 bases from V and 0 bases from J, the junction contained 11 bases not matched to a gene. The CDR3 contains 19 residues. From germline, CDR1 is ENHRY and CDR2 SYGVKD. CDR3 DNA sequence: TGTGCCATCAGTGGCGGGACAGGGGAAAGTTTTACAACTAATGAAAAACTGTTTTTT. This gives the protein CAISGGTGESFTTNEKLFF.

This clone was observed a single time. CDR3 in DNA: TGTGCCAGCAGCGGGCTAGCGGGAGGTAGGGTAGAGACCCAGTACTTC. Translating it yields CASSGLAGGRVETQYF. V usage is TRBV9 and J usage is TRBJ2-5; 11 nucleotides line up with TRBD2. The CDR3 loop spans 16 amino acids. V shed 3 bases, J shed 4 bases, and the junction held 8 bases outside the gene matches. Germline CDR1 and CDR2: SGDLS and YYNGEE.

This chain's CDR3 is CASSPKPGSGELFF. Here the CDR3 DNA reads TGTGCCAGCAGCCCTAAGCCGGGGTCCGGGGAGCTGTTTTTT. The rearrangement joins TRBV7-2 to TRBJ2-2, with a weak D call TRBD2 (5 bases). The CDR3 contains 14 residues. With 5 bases removed from V and 6 bases from J, the gap between germline ends came to 13 bases. The germline gives CDR1 SGHTA, CDR2 FQGNSA.

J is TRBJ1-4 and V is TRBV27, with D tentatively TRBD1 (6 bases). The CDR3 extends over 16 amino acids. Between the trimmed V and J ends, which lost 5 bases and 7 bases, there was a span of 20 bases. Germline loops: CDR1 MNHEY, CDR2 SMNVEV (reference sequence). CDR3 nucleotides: TGTGCCAGCAGTCCTATAGGCAGGGGAGGGAGTGAAAAACTGTTTTTT. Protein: CASSPIGRGGSEKLFF.

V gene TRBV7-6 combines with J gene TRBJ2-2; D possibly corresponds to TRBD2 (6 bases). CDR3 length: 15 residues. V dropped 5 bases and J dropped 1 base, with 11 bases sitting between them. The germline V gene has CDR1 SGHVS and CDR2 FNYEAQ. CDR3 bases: TGTGCCAGCAGCCGACTAGTTGGGAACACCGGGGAGCTGTTTTTT. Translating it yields CASSRLVGNTGELFF.

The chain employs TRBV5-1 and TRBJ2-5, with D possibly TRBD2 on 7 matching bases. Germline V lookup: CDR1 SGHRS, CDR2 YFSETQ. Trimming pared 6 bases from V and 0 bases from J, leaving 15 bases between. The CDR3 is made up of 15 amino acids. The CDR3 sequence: CASTLGGPYQETQYF. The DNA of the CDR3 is TGCGCCAGCACCCTCGGGGGGCCGTACCAAGAGACCCAGTACTTC.

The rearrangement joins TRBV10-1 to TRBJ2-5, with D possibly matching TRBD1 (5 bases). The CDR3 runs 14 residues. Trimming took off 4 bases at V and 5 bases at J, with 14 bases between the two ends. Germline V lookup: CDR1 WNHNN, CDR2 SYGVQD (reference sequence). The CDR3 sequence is CASSGMTAGETQYF. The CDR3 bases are TGCGCCAGCAGTGGAATGACGGCAGGGGAGACCCAGTACTTC.

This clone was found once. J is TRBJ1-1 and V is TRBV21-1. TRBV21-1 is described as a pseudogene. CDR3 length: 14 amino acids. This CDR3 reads CASSKCTGNTEAFF. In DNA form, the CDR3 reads TGTGCCAGCAGCAAATGTACGGGGAACACTGAAGCTTTCTTT.

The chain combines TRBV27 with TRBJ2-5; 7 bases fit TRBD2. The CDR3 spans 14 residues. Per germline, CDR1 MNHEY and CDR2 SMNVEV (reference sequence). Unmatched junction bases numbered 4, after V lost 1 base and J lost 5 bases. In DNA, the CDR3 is TGTGCCAGCAGTTTATTCGGGGGAGGGGAGACCCAGTACTTC. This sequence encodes CASSLFGGGETQYF.

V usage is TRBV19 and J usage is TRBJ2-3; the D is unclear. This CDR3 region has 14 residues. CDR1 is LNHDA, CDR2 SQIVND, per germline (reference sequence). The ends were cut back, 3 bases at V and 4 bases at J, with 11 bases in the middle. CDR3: CASSMLYPPDTQYF. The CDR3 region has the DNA TGTGCCAGTAGTATGCTCTATCCACCAGATACGCAGTATTTT.

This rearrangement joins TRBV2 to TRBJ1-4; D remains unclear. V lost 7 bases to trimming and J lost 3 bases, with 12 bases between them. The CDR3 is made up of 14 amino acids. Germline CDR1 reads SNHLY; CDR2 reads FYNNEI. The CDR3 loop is CASMRSEANEKLFF. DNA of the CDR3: TGTGCCAGCATGCGGTCAGAGGCTAATGAAAAACTGTTTTTT.

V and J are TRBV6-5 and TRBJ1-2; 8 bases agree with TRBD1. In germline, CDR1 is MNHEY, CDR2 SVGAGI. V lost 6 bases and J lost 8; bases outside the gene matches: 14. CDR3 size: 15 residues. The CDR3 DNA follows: TGTGCCAGCAGCCACACAGGGGGAGGGGAGAGGGGCTACACCTTC. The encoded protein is CASSHTGGGERGYTF.

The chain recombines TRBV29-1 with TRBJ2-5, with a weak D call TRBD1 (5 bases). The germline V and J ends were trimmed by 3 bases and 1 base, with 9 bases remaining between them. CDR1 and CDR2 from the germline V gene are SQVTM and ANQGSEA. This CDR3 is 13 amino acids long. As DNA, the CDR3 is TGCAGCGTTGACAGGGAAGGCCAAGAGACCCAGTACTTC. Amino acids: CSVDREGQETQYF.

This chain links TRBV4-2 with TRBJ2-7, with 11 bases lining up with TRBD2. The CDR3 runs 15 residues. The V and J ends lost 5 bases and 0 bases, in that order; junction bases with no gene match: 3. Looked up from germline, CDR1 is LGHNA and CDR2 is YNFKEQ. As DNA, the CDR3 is TGTGCCAGCAGCGCAACTAGCGGGGGCTCCTACGAGCAGTACTTC. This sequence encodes CASSATSGGSYEQYF.

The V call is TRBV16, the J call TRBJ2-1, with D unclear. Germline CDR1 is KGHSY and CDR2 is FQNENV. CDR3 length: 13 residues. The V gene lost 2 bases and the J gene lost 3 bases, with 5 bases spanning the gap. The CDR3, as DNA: TGTGCCAGCAGCCAAGACATCTACAATGAGCAGTTCTTC. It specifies CASSQDIYNEQFF. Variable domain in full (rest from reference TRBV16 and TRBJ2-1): GEEVAQTPKHLVRGEGQKAKLYCAPIKGHSYVFWYQQVLKNEFKFLISFQNENVFDETGMPKERFSAKCLPNSPCSLEIQATKLEDSAVYFCASSQDIYNEQFFGPGTRLTVL.

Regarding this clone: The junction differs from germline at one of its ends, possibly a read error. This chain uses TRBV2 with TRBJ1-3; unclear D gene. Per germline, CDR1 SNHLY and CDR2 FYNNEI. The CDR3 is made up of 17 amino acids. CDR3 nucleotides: TGTGCCAGCAGGGAAGGAGTTGGAGGGAGCTCTGGAAACACCATATATTTT. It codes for CASREGVGGSSGNTIYF.

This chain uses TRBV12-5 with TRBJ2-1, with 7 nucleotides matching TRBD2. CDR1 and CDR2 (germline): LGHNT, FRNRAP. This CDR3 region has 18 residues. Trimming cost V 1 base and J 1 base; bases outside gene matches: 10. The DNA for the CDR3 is TGTGCTAGTGGTTTGGAACTACTAGCGACGGGTTCCTACAATGAGCAGTTCTTC. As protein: CASGLELLATGSYNEQFF.

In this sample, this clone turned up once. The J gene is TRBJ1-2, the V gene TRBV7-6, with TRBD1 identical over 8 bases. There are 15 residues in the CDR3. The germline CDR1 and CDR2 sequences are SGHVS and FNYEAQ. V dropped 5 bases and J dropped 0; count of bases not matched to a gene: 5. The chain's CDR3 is CASSPRQGSNYGYTF. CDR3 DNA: TGTGCCAGCAGCCCGAGACAGGGGTCTAACTATGGCTACACCTTC.

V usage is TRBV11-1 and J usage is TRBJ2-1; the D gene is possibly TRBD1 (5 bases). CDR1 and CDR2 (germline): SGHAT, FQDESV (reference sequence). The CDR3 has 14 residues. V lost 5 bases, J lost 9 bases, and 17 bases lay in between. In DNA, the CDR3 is TGTGCCAGCAGCCCAGCCTTAACAGGATCTGAGCAGTTCTTC. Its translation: CASSPALTGSEQFF.

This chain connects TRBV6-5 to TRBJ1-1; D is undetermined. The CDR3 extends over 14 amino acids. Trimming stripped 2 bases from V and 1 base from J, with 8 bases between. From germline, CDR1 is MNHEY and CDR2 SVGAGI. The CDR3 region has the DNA TGTGCCAGCAGTTACGAAGCCCGGAACACTGAAGCTTTCTTT. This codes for CASSYEARNTEAFF.

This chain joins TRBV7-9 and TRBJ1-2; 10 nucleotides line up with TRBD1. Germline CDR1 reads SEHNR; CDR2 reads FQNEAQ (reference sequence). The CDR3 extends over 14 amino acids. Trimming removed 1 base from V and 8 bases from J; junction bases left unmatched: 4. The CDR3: CASSLGQGAHGYTF. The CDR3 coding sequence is TGTGCCAGCAGCTTAGGACAGGGGGCTCACGGCTACACCTTC.

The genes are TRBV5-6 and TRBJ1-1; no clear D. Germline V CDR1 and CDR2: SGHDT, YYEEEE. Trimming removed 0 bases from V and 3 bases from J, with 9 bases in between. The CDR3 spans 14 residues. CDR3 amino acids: CASSLGGVDTEAFF. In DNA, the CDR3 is TGTGCCAGCAGCTTGGGTGGAGTAGACACTGAAGCTTTCTTT.

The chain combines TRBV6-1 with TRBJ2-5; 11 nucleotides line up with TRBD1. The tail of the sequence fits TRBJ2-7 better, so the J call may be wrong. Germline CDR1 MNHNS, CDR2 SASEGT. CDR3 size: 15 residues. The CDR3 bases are TGTGCCAGCAGTGATGAGGGGACAGGGGGCTACGAGCAGTACTTC. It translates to CASSDEGTGGYEQYF.

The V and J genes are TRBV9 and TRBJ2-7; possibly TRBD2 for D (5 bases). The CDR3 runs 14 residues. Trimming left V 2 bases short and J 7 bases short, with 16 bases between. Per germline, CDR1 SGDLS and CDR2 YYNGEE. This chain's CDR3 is CASSVRLDPGEQYF. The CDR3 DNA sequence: TGTGCCAGCAGCGTCAGACTCGACCCGGGAGAGCAGTACTTC.

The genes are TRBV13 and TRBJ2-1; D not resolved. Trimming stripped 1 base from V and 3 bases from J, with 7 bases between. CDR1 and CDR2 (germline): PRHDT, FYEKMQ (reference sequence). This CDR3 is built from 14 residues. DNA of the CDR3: TGTGCCAGCAGCTTAGTGTCAGACTACAATGAGCAGTTCTTC. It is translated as CASSLVSDYNEQFF.

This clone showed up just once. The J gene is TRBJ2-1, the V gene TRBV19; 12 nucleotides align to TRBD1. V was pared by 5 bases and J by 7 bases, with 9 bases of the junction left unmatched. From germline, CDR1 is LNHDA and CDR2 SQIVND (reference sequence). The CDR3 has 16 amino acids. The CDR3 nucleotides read TGTGCCAGTAGTGTGAACCGGGACAGGGGGCAAAATGAGCAGTTCTTC. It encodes CASSVNRDRGQNEQFF.